This is a list of T cell receptor beta chains from one sample in a study of blood T cell repertoires in COVID-19. Sequencing used immunoSEQ multiplex PCR; TCRdb keeps in-frame clones, though not all of them. The data contain a few hundred thousand clones, approximately 86% of them seen just once; the ten biggest clones take up just over 7%. The sample was peripheral blood. Source of these receptors: a woman aged 55-70 years with COVID-19, enrolled during active disease. Both conserved end residues are part of each CDR3. The order of the fields is J gene, V gene, CDR3 length, D gene, clone size, CDR3 DNA, CDR3 protein. D genes are given only for firm matches. Rows may omit the clone size; those that give it use once, few, many or a size class.

j_call: TRBJ1-2
v_call: TRBV21-1
cdr3_length: 15
d_call: NA
clone_size: NA
cdr3_nt: TGTGCCAGCAGCAAAGACAGCAGGGTGGACGAGGGCTACACCTTC
cdr3_aa: CASSKDSRVDEGYTF

j_call: TRBJ1-1
v_call: TRBV6-2/TRBV6-3
cdr3_length: 15
d_call: NA
clone_size: NA
cdr3_nt: TGTGCCAGCAGCGAAACCAGGGAGGATGGCACTGAAGCTTTCTTT
cdr3_aa: CASSETREDGTEAFF

j_call: TRBJ1-6
v_call: TRBV3-1/TRBV3-2
cdr3_length: 15
d_call: TRBD1
clone_size: NA
cdr3_nt: TGTGCCAGCAGCCCCCGGGACAGGATACATTCACCCCTCCACTTT
cdr3_aa: CASSPRDRIHSPLHF

j_call: TRBJ1-1
v_call: TRBV5-6
cdr3_length: 15
d_call: NA
clone_size: NA
cdr3_nt: TGTGCCAGCAGCCCTTTGATGACAGCGGGGGATGAAGCTTTCTTT
cdr3_aa: CASSPLMTAGDEAFF

j_call: TRBJ2-3
v_call: TRBV7-9
cdr3_length: 14
d_call: NA
clone_size: NA
cdr3_nt: TGTGCCAGCAGCTTAGGAGGGGGAAAGGATACGCAGTATTTT
cdr3_aa: CASSLGGGKDTQYF

j_call: TRBJ2-7
v_call: TRBV29-1
cdr3_length: 14
d_call: TRBD2
clone_size: NA
cdr3_nt: TGCAGCGTTGCAGTTGCGGGGGGCCCCTACGAGCAGTACTTC
cdr3_aa: CSVAVAGGPYEQYF

j_call: TRBJ2-2
v_call: TRBV7-9
cdr3_length: 17
d_call: NA
clone_size: NA
cdr3_nt: TGTGCCAGCACCGCCGGGCGGGGCGCGAGTTACACCGGGGAGCTGTTTTTT
cdr3_aa: CASTAGRGASYTGELFF

j_call: TRBJ2-3
v_call: TRBV11-3
cdr3_length: 14
d_call: NA
clone_size: NA
cdr3_nt: TGTGCCAGCACCCTCGGGTTTTCCACAGATACGCAGTATTTT
cdr3_aa: CASTLGFSTDTQYF

j_call: TRBJ1-5
v_call: TRBV5-6
cdr3_length: 13
d_call: TRBD1
clone_size: NA
cdr3_nt: TGTGCCAGCAGCATCGGGACAGTTCAGCCCCAGCATTTT
cdr3_aa: CASSIGTVQPQHF

j_call: TRBJ1-2
v_call: TRBV21-1
cdr3_length: 15
d_call: NA
clone_size: once
cdr3_nt: TGTGCCAGCAGCAAAGCGTTTAGGACAGGGTATGGCTACACCTTC
cdr3_aa: CASSKAFRTGYGYTF

j_call: TRBJ1-5
v_call: TRBV12-5
cdr3_length: 16
d_call: NA
clone_size: NA
cdr3_nt: TGTGCTAGTGGCTTTGGCGAGGGCTTTGGGAATCAGCCCCAGCATTTT
cdr3_aa: CASGFGEGFGNQPQHF

j_call: TRBJ2-1
v_call: TRBV19
cdr3_length: 12
d_call: TRBD1
clone_size: NA
cdr3_nt: TGTGCCAGTAGTCGAACAGGGGGGGAGCAGTTCTTC
cdr3_aa: CASSRTGGEQFF

j_call: TRBJ2-1
v_call: TRBV5-1
cdr3_length: 16
d_call: NA
clone_size: NA
cdr3_nt: TGCGCCAGCAGCTTGGGGGACGTGGCGGGGCTCAATGAGCAGTTCTTC
cdr3_aa: CASSLGDVAGLNEQFF

j_call: TRBJ1-3
v_call: TRBV7-9
cdr3_length: 14
d_call: NA
clone_size: NA
cdr3_nt: TGTGCCAGCAGCCCCGGGACCTGGGACCGGGGGTGGTATTTT
cdr3_aa: CASSPGTWDRGWYF

j_call: TRBJ2-5
v_call: TRBV14
cdr3_length: 14
d_call: NA
clone_size: NA
cdr3_nt: TGTGCCAGCAGCCAAGATTACGGCCAAGAGACCCAGTACTTC
cdr3_aa: CASSQDYGQETQYF